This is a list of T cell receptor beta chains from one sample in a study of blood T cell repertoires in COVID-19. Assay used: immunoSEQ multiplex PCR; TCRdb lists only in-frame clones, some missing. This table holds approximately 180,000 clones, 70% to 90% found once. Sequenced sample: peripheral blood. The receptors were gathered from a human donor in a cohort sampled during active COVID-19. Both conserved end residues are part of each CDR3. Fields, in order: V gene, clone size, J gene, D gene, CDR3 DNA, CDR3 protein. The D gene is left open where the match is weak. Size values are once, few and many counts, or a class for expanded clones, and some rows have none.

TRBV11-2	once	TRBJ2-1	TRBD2	TGTGCCAGCAGCCCTCGGACTAGCGGGAACAATGAGCAGTTCTTC	CASSPRTSGNNEQFF
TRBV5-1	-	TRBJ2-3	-	TGCGCCAGCAGCTTGGCATCCCCACTATTGAACACAGATACGCAGTATTTT	CASSLASPLLNTDTQYF
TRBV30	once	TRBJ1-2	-	TGTGCCTGGAGCCCACTGGTGACGGGTGGGGGCTACACCTTC	CAWSPLVTGGGYTF
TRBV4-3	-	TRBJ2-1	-	TGCGCCAGCAGCCAAGAAGTCAGGGTCGCCTACAATGAGCAGTTCTTC	CASSQEVRVAYNEQFF
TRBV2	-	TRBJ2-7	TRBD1	TGTGCCAGCAGTGCGGACAGGGGCGTCAACGAGCAGTACTTC	CASSADRGVNEQYF
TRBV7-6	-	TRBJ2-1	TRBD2	TGTGCCAGCAGCTTTGAGCGGGGGGGACCCTACAATGAGCAGTTCTTC	CASSFERGGPYNEQFF
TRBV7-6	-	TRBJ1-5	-	TGTGCCAGCAGCTTAGTACCTCGACATTCACTAGGGAGCAACAATCAGCCCCAGCATTTT	CASSLVPRHSLGSNNQPQHF
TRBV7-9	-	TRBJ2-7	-	TGTGCCAGCAGCTCAAACTACTACGAGCAGTACTTC	CASSSNYYEQYF
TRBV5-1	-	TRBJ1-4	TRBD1	TGCGCCAGCAGCTCCAGGGGGCCTAATGAAAAACTGTTTTTT	CASSSRGPNEKLFF
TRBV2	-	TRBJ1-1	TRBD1	TGTGCCAGCAGTGAAGCGGGACTCGGGACAGGGATGGTCGGAGCGAACACTGAAGCTTTCTTT	CASSEAGLGTGMVGANTEAFF
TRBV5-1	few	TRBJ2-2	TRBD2	TGCGCCAGCAGCTTGGGGGTGACTAGCGGGAGAATCTTTGAGCTGTTTTTT	CASSLGVTSGRIFELFF
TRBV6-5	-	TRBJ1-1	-	TGTGCCGTCGGCAGGGGGAACACTGAAGCTTTCTTT	CAVGRGNTEAFF
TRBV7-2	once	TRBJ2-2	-	TGTGCCAGCAGCTCCATTTCGGGCACCGGGGAGCTGTTTTTT	CASSSISGTGELFF
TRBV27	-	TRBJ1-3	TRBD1	TGTGCCAGCAGTCGTGCGGGAGGATCCGGGACAGGGGGCGGCAGTGGAAACACCATATATTTT	CASSRAGGSGTGGGSGNTIYF
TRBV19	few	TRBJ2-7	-	TGTGCCAGTAGCTCCTCCTACGAGCAGTACTTC	CASSSSYEQYF
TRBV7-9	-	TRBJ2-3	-	TGTGCCAGCAGCTTCAGTGATACGCAGTATTTT	CASSFSDTQYF
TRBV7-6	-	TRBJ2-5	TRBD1	TGTGCCAGCAGCACTCGGACAGGCCGAGAGACCCAGTACTTC	CASSTRTGRETQYF
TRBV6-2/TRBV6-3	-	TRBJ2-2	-	TGTGCCAGCAGTTACTCACAGGGAGTCACCGGGGAGCTGTTTTTT	CASSYSQGVTGELFF
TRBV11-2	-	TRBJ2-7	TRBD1	TGTGCCAGCAGCTCACCGGGACAGGGTTTCTACGAGCAGTACTTC	CASSSPGQGFYEQYF
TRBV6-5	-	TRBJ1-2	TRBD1	TGTGCCAGCAGTTACCAGGAGGGGGCGAACTATGGCTACACCTTC	CASSYQEGANYGYTF
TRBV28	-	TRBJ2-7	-	TGTGCCAGCAGTTTATTATCAGGGTCAGCCCGTTACGAGCAGTACTTC	CASSLLSGSARYEQYF
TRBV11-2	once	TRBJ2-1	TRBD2	TGTGCCAGCAGCTCCGGAATAGCGGGAGGCAACAATGAGCAGTTCTTC	CASSSGIAGGNNEQFF
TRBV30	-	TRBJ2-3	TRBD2	TGTGCCTGGAATATCCCGTCCCCCACGTACGGGGGGGCTACAGATACGCAGTATTTT	CAWNIPSPTYGGATDTQYF
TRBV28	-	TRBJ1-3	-	TGTGCCAGCAGTTTAACGTGGGCCGGAAACACCATATATTTT	CASSLTWAGNTIYF
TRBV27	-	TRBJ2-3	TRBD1	TGTGCCAGCAGTTTAAGACAGGGGGCGGCAGATACGCAGTATTTT	CASSLRQGAADTQYF
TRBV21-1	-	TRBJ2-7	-	TGTGCCAGCAGCAAGGGGGGACAGGTAACCTACGAGCAGTACTTC	CASSKGGQVTYEQYF
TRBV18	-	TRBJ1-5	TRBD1	TGTGCCAGCTCACTGTCTCGGAGACAGGGGACTAGCAATCAGCCCCAGCATTTT	CASSLSRRQGTSNQPQHF
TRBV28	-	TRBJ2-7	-	TGTGCCAGCAGCCATGACGGAGCCTACGAGCAGTACTTC	CASSHDGAYEQYF
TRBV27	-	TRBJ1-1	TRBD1	TGTGCCAGCAGTTTATCGACAGGGTATGAGTTAACTGAAGCTTTCTTT	CASSLSTGYELTEAFF
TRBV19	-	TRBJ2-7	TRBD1	TGTGCCAGTAGTATCCAGGGACAGGGGCCCTACGAGCAGTACTTC	CASSIQGQGPYEQYF
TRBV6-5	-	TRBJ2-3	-	TGTGCCAGCACGCACAGGGGCGGGACCACAGATACGCAGTATTTT	CASTHRGGTTDTQYF
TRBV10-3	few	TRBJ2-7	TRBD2	TGTGCCATCAGTAACGGACTAGCGGGAGGAAGGGCCTACGAGCAGTACTTC	CAISNGLAGGRAYEQYF
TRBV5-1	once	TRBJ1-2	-	TGCGCCAGCAGCTTGGGGGGCGGAAACTATGGCTACACCTTC	CASSLGGGNYGYTF
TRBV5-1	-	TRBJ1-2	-	TGCGCCAGCAGCTTGGAGCCAGACTTCTATGGCTACACCTTC	CASSLEPDFYGYTF
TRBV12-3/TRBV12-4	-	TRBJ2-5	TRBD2	TGTGCCAGCATGCGGGAGTGGGAGACCCAGTACTTC	CASMREWETQYF
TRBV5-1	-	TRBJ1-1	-	TGCGCCAGCAGCTTCAACAGGGAGGGAACTGAAGCTTTCTTT	CASSFNREGTEAFF
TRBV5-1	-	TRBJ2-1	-	TGCGCCAGCAGCTTCAACAATGAGCAGTTCTTC	CASSFNNEQFF
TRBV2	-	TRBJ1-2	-	TGTGCCAAGAGGGCGGGGGGGATGTATCTTGATGGCTACACCTTC	CAKRAGGMYLDGYTF
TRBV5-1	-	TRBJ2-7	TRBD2	TGCGCCAGCAGCTTGGGTAGCGGGAGTACTTACGAGCAGTACTTC	CASSLGSGSTYEQYF
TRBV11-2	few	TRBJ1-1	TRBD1	TGTGCCAGCAGCTTAGCCTCGGGACAGGACTGGAACACTGAAGCTTTCTTT	CASSLASGQDWNTEAFF
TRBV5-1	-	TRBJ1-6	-	TGCGCCAGCAGCAATGACAGGCTTAATTCACCCCTCCACTTT	CASSNDRLNSPLHF
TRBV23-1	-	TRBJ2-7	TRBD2	TGCGCCAGCAGTCAATATGGGGGGGTTGGTGGCGAGTACGAGCAGTACTTC	CASSQYGGVGGEYEQYF
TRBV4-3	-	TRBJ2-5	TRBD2	TGCGCCAGCAGCCAAGTATTCGGGCAGGGGGTGCTAGCGGGAGGTAGCCAAGAGACCCAGTACTTC	CASSQVFGQGVLAGGSQETQYF
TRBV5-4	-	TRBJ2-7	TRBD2	TGTGCCAGCAGCTTAAACGGGGGGACGTTCAACGACGAGCAGTACTTC	CASSLNGGTFNDEQYF
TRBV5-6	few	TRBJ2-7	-	TGTGCCAGCAGCACGGGGTACGAGCAGTACTTC	CASSTGYEQYF
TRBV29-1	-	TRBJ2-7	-	TGCAGCGTTGAGGACGGGACCTACGAGCAGTACTTC	CSVEDGTYEQYF
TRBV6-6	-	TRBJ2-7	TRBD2	TGTGCCAGCAGTTACTCGGGACTAGGTTACGAGCAGTACTTC	CASSYSGLGYEQYF
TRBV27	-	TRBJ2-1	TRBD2	TGTGCCAGCAGTTTTTCTTCGGGGACTATCCTTTCAAATGAGCAGTTCTTC	CASSFSSGTILSNEQFF
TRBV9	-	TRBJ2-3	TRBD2	TGTGCCAGCAGCGCTAGCGGTGCTTCCTCTAGCACAGATACGCAGTATTTT	CASSASGASSSTDTQYF
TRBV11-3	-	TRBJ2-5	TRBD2	TGTGCCAGCAGCTTAGGTAGCGGGGTCCAAGAGACCCAGTACTTC	CASSLGSGVQETQYF
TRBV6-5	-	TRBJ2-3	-	TGTGCCAGCAGCCGGGACTTCACAGATACGCAGTATTTT	CASSRDFTDTQYF
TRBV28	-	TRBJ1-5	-	TGTGCCAGCAGCCCCGCCCCTTGGGCAGGGGCTAATCAGCCCCAGCATTTT	CASSPAPWAGANQPQHF
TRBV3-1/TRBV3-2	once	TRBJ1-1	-	TGTGCCAGCAGCCAAGCGGGGGACACTGAAGCTTTCTTT	CASSQAGDTEAFF